These 17 T cell receptor beta chains were all obtained from the same sample, sequenced in a study of shared clonotypes between healthy human individuals. Some clones are missing from TCRdb's copy, which holds only in-frame ones; the method was immunoSEQ multiplex PCR. The data contain 2.5 million or so clones, approximately 90% of them singletons. Material for sequencing was naive CD4+ T cells sorted from blood. Specified subset: CD45RA+ positively selected. The receptors were gathered from a man aged 18 to 29 in good health.

The chain has TRBV11-2 and TRBJ2-7, with 7 bases aligning to TRBD1. This CDR3 is 13 amino acids long. V shed 1 base and J 6 bases; nucleotides not matched to a gene: 3. Per germline, CDR1 SGHAT and CDR2 FQNNGV. CDR3 DNA sequence: TGTGCCAGCAGCTTAGGCGACAGGGCCGAGCAGTACTTC. Amino acids: CASSLGDRAEQYF.

The chain employs TRBV6-5 and TRBJ2-7; D gene uncertain. Trimming shortened V by 0 bases and J by 4 bases, and 7 bases separated the two germline ends. CDR1 is MNHEY and CDR2 is SVGAGI in the germline V gene. This CDR3 has 13 residues. The CDR3 nucleotides are TGTGCCAGCAGTTACTCGGCCCTTTACGAGCAGTACTTC. This codes for CASSYSALYEQYF.

The chain employs TRBV11-3 and TRBJ2-1; perhaps TRBD2 as D (5 bases). This CDR3 comprises 14 residues. Per germline, CDR1 SGHNT and CDR2 YENEEA. V was clipped by 1 base and J by 8 bases, with 12 bases between them. The CDR3 region has the DNA TGTGCCAGCAGCTTAGGTGGAGGTTGGGATGAGCAGTTCTTC. Amino acids: CASSLGGGWDEQFF.

The sample holds one count of this clone. This chain links TRBV10-1 with TRBJ2-7; D not resolved. Germline CDR1 reads WNHNN; CDR2 reads SYGVQD (reference sequence). V shed 0 bases and J shed 8 bases, with 11 bases lying between them. The CDR3 sequence is 13 residues long. The CDR3 nucleotides are TGCGCCAGCAGTGAGTCGACGTTGGGGAAGCAGTACTTC. As protein: CASSESTLGKQYF.

This clone is a singleton in its sample. The V gene is TRBV11-2, the J gene TRBJ2-7, with D perhaps TRBD1 (5 bases). Germline-derived CDR1 and CDR2 are SGHAT and FQNNGV. Trimming shortened V by 1 base and J by 3 bases, and 10 bases separated the two germline ends. CDR3 size: 14 residues. The chain's CDR3 is CASSLGQGNYEQYF. As DNA, the CDR3 is TGTGCCAGCAGCTTAGGTCAGGGAAACTACGAGCAGTACTTC.

The rearrangement joins TRBV6-6 to TRBJ1-3; D is unresolved. The CDR3 is 14 residues long. Germline V gene data show CDR1 as MNHNY and CDR2 as SVGAGI (reference sequence). The V end lost 0 bases, the J end lost 6 bases, and 9 bases lay between the germline ends. CDR3 in DNA: TGTGCCAGCAGTTACTCGACCCTACAAAACACCATATATTTT. Translated: CASSYSTLQNTIYF.

This chain links TRBV2 with TRBJ2-7; D assignment may be TRBD1 or TRBD2 (5 bases each). Between the trimmed V and J ends, which lost 6 bases and 0 bases, there was a span of 15 bases. This CDR3 has 15 residues. CDR1 and CDR2 (germline): SNHLY, FYNNEI. The CDR3 DNA reads as TGTGCCAGCAGGGCCGGGACGTCAAGCTCCTACGAGCAGTACTTC. Amino acid sequence: CASRAGTSSSYEQYF. Using reference TRBV2 and TRBJ2-7 for the parts outside the CDR3, the full variable domain is EPEVTQTPSHQVTQMGQEVILRCVPISNHLYFYWYRQILGQKVEFLVSFYNNEISEKSEIFDDQFSVERPDGSNFTLKIRSTKLEDSAMYFCASRAGTSSSYEQYFGPGTRLTVT.

The chain employs TRBV6-5 and TRBJ2-3, with 8 bases aligning to TRBD2. This CDR3 is built from 15 residues. The trim removed 8 bases at V and 2 bases at J, leaving 9 bases unmatched. CDR1 and CDR2 (germline): MNHEY, SVGAGI. CDR3 sequence: CASGRARGVTDTQYF. As DNA, the CDR3 is TGTGCCAGCGGACGGGCGCGGGGGGTCACAGATACGCAGTATTTT.

The chain uses TRBV7-2 and TRBJ2-5; 7 positions match TRBD1. Germline V lookup: CDR1 SGHTA, CDR2 FQGNSA. This CDR3 region has 16 residues. J was trimmed by 5 bases and V by 3 bases; bases with no gene match: 12. CDR3 sequence (DNA): TGTGCCAGCAGCTTCTTGTTGGCAGGGGGACAGGAGACCCAGTACTTC. It codes for CASSFLLAGGQETQYF.

A single count supports this clone. J is TRBJ2-2 and V is TRBV28; 7 nucleotides line up with TRBD2. Unmatched junction bases numbered 6, after V lost 4 bases and J lost 4 bases. Germline V gives CDR1 MDHEN, CDR2 SYDVKM. The CDR3 consists of 15 residues. In nucleotides, the CDR3 is TGTGCCAGCAGTTCTCCACCGGGGGGCACCGGGGAGCTGTTTTTT. This sequence encodes CASSSPPGGTGELFF.

This clone showed up just once. The chain is built from TRBV7-9 and TRBJ2-7, with 7 bases aligning to TRBD2. Trimming cost V 8 bases and J 5 bases; bases outside gene matches: 9. Germline V gene lookup returns CDR1 SEHNR and CDR2 FQNEAQ (reference sequence). The CDR3 is 13 amino acids. CDR3 sequence reads: CASWWQGGDEQYF. The CDR3 DNA reads as TGTGCCAGCTGGTGGCAGGGAGGGGACGAGCAGTACTTC.

This chain links TRBV7-3 with TRBJ1-5, with D hard to call. With 7 bases removed from V and 9 bases from J, the gap between germline ends came to 16 bases. This CDR3 is 13 amino acids long. Germline CDR1 is SGHTA and CDR2 is FQGTGA. For the CDR3, the DNA is TGTGCCAGCACCTGGGTCCCAAAAGGGCCCCAGCATTTT. It is translated as CASTWVPKGPQHF.

This sequence joins TRBV19 and TRBJ1-6; possibly TRBD1 for D (5 bases). V lost 5 bases and J lost 7, with 15 bases in between. The CDR3 has 15 amino acids. The germline V gene has CDR1 LNHDA and CDR2 SQIVND (reference sequence). Written as DNA, the CDR3 is TGTGCCAGTAGTGACCGGGACGAAGACAATTCACCCCTCCACTTT. Protein sequence: CASSDRDEDNSPLHF.

This clone occurred once. Other DNA sequences in the same sample also yield this CDR3. The chain joins TRBV5-1 to TRBJ2-5, with D tentatively TRBD1 or TRBD2 (5 bases each). With 4 bases removed from V and 1 base from J, the gap between germline ends came to 11 bases. This CDR3 region has 14 residues. From germline, CDR1 is SGHRS and CDR2 YFSETQ. CDR3 residues: CASSPGLAQETQYF. The CDR3 region has the DNA TGCGCCAGCAGCCCGGGGCTGGCCCAAGAGACCCAGTACTTC.

The V gene is TRBV5-1, the J gene TRBJ1-3; TRBD1 might be the D (5 bases). With 3 bases removed from V and 3 bases from J, the gap between germline ends came to 13 bases. CDR1 and CDR2 from the germline V gene are SGHRS and YFSETQ. The CDR3 is made up of 15 amino acids. The CDR3 reads CASSSDQGIGNTIYF. CDR3 nucleotide sequence: TGCGCCAGCAGCTCAGATCAGGGAATTGGAAACACCATATATTTT.

The chain employs TRBV2 and TRBJ2-4; D remains unclear. V lost 7 bases and J lost 0, with 10 bases in between. CDR1 and CDR2 (germline): SNHLY, FYNNEI. CDR3 length: 14 residues. The CDR3 DNA reads as TGTGCCAGCATCGACATCGTAGCCAAAAACATTCAGTACTTC. Amino acids: CASIDIVAKNIQYF.

Only one count was recorded for this clone. The chain recombines TRBV6-6 with TRBJ2-5; D is unresolved. The last part of the DNA fits TRBJ2-7 better; the J call may be wrong. CDR1 MNHNY and CDR2 SVGAGI come from the germline V gene (reference sequence). The CDR3 is made up of 13 amino acids. The CDR3 reads CASSYGTVYEQYF. The CDR3 DNA is TGTGCCAGCAGTTACGGAACAGTTTACGAGCAGTACTTC.